The 32 T cell receptor beta chains below all came from one sample that was sequenced in a study of T cell repertoires in cytomegalovirus infection. These receptors' targets are unknown. TCRdb re-called the reads through MiXCR, storing one row per CDR3 protein. The top ten clones hold around 60% of a sample with 200,000 to 250,000 distinct CDR3 sequences, around 35% of them seen once. The source was CD8+ T cells from cultured PBMCs, collected from culture after CMV antigen stimulation. All receptors come from a human donor in good health (CMV status not recorded). Some clones in this sample may be carry-over from other donors' samples.

The chain is built from TRBV11-2 and TRBJ2-1; no clear D. The CDR3 sequence is 15 residues long. V was shortened by 0 bases and J by 4 bases, with 10 bases between the two germline ends. From germline, CDR1 is SGHAT and CDR2 FQNNGV. The DNA for the CDR3 is TGTGCCAGCAGCTTAGAGGTTAGCCAATACAATGAGCAGTTCTTC. Translating gives CASSLEVSQYNEQFF.

The V call is TRBV12-5, the J call TRBJ2-5; D not resolved. V was cut by 0 bases and J by 5 bases, with 10 bases left in between. CDR1 is LGHNT, CDR2 FRNRAP, per germline. This CDR3 has 14 amino acids. Written as DNA, the CDR3 is TGTGCTAGTGGTTTGGTAGACCCCTGGGAGACCCAGTACTTC. This codes for CASGLVDPWETQYF.

This clonotype was detected only once. This chain uses TRBV29-1 with TRBJ2-1; a weak D match, TRBD2 (6 bases). The V and J ends lost 6 bases and 8 bases respectively, with 14 bases between them. The CDR3 sequence is 12 residues long. Per germline, CDR1 SQVTM and CDR2 ANQGSEA. For the CDR3, the DNA is TGCAGCGTCCCGGCCGGGGGTCATGAGCAGTTCTTC. This sequence encodes CSVPAGGHEQFF.

The V call is TRBV20-1, the J call TRBJ1-1, with D perhaps matching TRBD1 (6 bases). The CDR3 is 13 amino acids. The V end was cut by 5 bases, the J end by 8 bases, with 18 bases between. Germline values: CDR1 DFQATT, CDR2 SNEGSKA (reference sequence). CDR3 coding DNA: TGCAGTGCTCACGGGGGGCGACTGGTCGAAGCTTTCTTT. It translates to CSAHGGRLVEAFF.

J is TRBJ1-1 and V is TRBV19, with 8 bases that match TRBD1. J gave up 6 bases and V 6 bases, and 9 bases lay outside the gene matches. CDR1 is LNHDA and CDR2 is SQIVND in the germline V gene (reference sequence). This CDR3 region has 14 residues. The CDR3 sequence: CASSAPGTGPEAFF. The CDR3 coding sequence is TGTGCCAGTAGCGCCCCCGGGACAGGACCTGAAGCTTTCTTT.

The chain recombines TRBV27 with TRBJ1-2; perhaps TRBD1 as D (6 bases). The CDR3 extends over 17 amino acids. CDR1 is MNHEY, CDR2 SMNVEV, per germline (reference sequence). V was pared by 2 bases and J by 3 bases, with 19 bases between. The CDR3 sequence is CASSLTVQGGIDYGYTF. CDR3 DNA: TGTGCCAGCAGTTTAACGGTGCAAGGGGGGATCGACTATGGCTACACCTTC.

The rearrangement uses TRBV7-3 and TRBJ2-1; D possibly uses TRBD1 or TRBD2 (5 bases each). The V and J ends lost 5 bases and 6 bases respectively, with 17 bases between them. Germline V CDR1 and CDR2: SGHTA, FQGTGA. This CDR3 comprises 15 residues. CDR3 sequence (DNA): TGTGCCAGCAGCCCCGAGAGGGGATCGGGCAATGAGCAGTTCTTC. Protein: CASSPERGSGNEQFF.

About this clonotype: A much larger clone lies one base from this, so it may be a read error. Because it lacks the conserved phenylalanine or tryptophan at the end, this CDR3 is likely a read error. The genes are TRBV12-3 or TRBV12-4 and TRBJ1-6; a possible D gene is TRBD1 (5 bases). Trimming shortened V by 3 bases and J by 11 bases, and 14 bases separated the two germline ends. There are 14 residues in the CDR3. The CDR3 region is CASSFSRDFTPLHL. The CDR3 nucleotides are TGTGCCAGCAGTTTCTCCAGGGATTTTACACCCCTCCACCTT.

Only a few counts were recorded for this clonotype. The chain combines TRBV7-8 with TRBJ2-1; TRBD1 aligns across 7 bases. The CDR3 consists of 15 residues. J lost 5 bases, V lost 3 bases, and 7 bases had no gene match. The germline V gene has CDR1 SGHVS and CDR2 FQNEAQ. Written as DNA, the CDR3 is TGTGCCAGCAGCTTCAATCAGGGGGTACACAATGAGCAGTTCTTC. It translates to CASSFNQGVHNEQFF.

The rearrangement joins TRBV7-9 to TRBJ1-5; weak D call: TRBD1 (6 bases). V lost 9 bases and J 15 bases, leaving 30 bases between the germline ends. The germline gives CDR1 SEHNR, CDR2 FQNEAQ (reference sequence). This CDR3 comprises 15 residues. As DNA, the CDR3 is TGTGCCAGAAGCCAGACAGGATATAGCAATCAGCCCACGCATTTT. Protein product: CARSQTGYSNQPTHF.

This clonotype has more than one count but fewer than ten. The chain is built from TRBV11-2 and TRBJ2-1, with 8 positions matching TRBD2. The J segment lost 11 bases and the V segment lost 4 bases, leaving 13 bases of the junction unmatched. The germline V gene encodes CDR1 SGHAT and CDR2 FQNNGV. The CDR3 runs to 15 residues. CDR3 sequence: CASSSPQGGRIQQFF. In DNA, the CDR3 is TGTGCCAGCAGCTCCCCCCAGGGCGGGAGGATCCAGCAGTTCTTC. Full variable domain (missing parts from reference TRBV11-2 and TRBJ2-1): EAGVAQSPRYKIIEKRQSVAFWCNPISGHATLYWYQQILGQGPKLLIQFQNNGVVDDSQLPKDRFSAERLKGVDSTLKIQPAKLEDSAVYLCASSSPQGGRIQQFFGPGTRLTVL.

The sample holds a few counts of this clonotype. The chain couples TRBV11-2 to TRBJ2-3, with D maybe TRBD2 (6 bases). The germline CDR1 and CDR2 sequences are SGHAT and FQNNGV. V was clipped by 5 bases and J by 2 bases, with 11 bases between them. This CDR3 has 14 residues. In nucleotides, the CDR3 is TGTGCCAGCAGCGTCGGGACTTACACAGATACGCAGTATTTT. As protein: CASSVGTYTDTQYF.

This chain joins TRBV2 and TRBJ2-3; 7 bases are a match to TRBD2. The CDR3 contains 15 residues. With V trimmed by 0 bases and J by 4 bases, 4 bases remained unmatched. The germline V gene has CDR1 SNHLY and CDR2 FYNNEI. CDR3 sequence (DNA): TGTGCCAGCAGTGAAGCCTCCGGGAGGCCAGATACGCAGTATTTT. Translated, it gives CASSEASGRPDTQYF. The full variable domain, in which reference TRBV2 and TRBJ2-3 provide the parts outside the CDR3, is EPEVTQTPSHQVTQMGQEVILRCVPISNHLYFYWYRQILGQKVEFLVSFYNNEISEKSEIFDDQFSVERPDGSNFTLKIRSTKLEDSAMYFCASSEASGRPDTQYFGPGTRLTVL.

V usage is TRBV6-1 and J usage is TRBJ1-1; D gene ambiguous. Germline CDR1 reads MNHNS; CDR2 reads SASEGT. CDR3 size: 13 residues. Trimming removed 2 bases from V and 3 bases from J, with 7 bases in between. The CDR3 DNA is TGTGCCAGCAGTGAAACCCCGTACACTGAAGCTTTCTTT. Translated, it gives CASSETPYTEAFF.

This clonotype was observed a few times. The chain is built from TRBV11-2 and TRBJ1-1; D ambiguous. CDR3 length equals 13 residues. Between the trimmed V and J ends, which lost 1 base and 11 bases, there was a span of 14 bases. The germline V gene has CDR1 SGHAT and CDR2 FQNNGV. CDR3 residues: CASSLVYNGNAFF. CDR3 nucleotides: TGTGCCAGCAGCTTAGTTTATAACGGGAACGCTTTCTTT.

The V call is TRBV7-6, the J call TRBJ2-5; 9 bases map to TRBD1. Trimming at V came to 5 bases and at J to 1 base, leaving 8 bases not matched to a gene. From germline, CDR1 is SGHVS and CDR2 FNYEAQ. This CDR3 has 16 amino acids. The CDR3 DNA reads TGTGCCAGCAGCCCTACTCGGACAGGGGCCCAAGAGACCCAGTACTTC. Translating it yields CASSPTRTGAQETQYF.

This sequence joins TRBV7-6 and TRBJ2-2; TRBD1 aligns across 10 bases. Germline CDR1 reads SGHVS; CDR2 reads FNYEAQ. V lost 7 bases to trimming and J lost 3 bases; unmatched junction nucleotides: 2. This CDR3 region has 14 residues. CDR3 protein: CASIDRGHTGELFF. The DNA for the CDR3 is TGTGCCAGCATTGACAGGGGGCACACCGGGGAGCTGTTTTTT. Looking up the rest from reference TRBV7-6 and TRBJ2-2 gives the full variable domain: GAGVSQSPRYKVTKRGQDVALRCDPISGHVSLYWYRQALGQGPEFLTYFNYEAQQDKSGLPNDRFSAERPEGSISTLTIQRTEQRDSAMYRCASIDRGHTGELFFGEGSRLTVL.

The table lists this clonotype with a few counts. The chain recombines TRBV27 with TRBJ2-3; TRBD2 agrees at 7 bases. Germline CDR1 is MNHEY and CDR2 is SMNVEV (reference sequence). The CDR3 is 13 residues long. Germline trimming cut 4 bases from V and 5 bases from J; bases unmatched to any gene: 3. The CDR3 region is CASSSAGEDTQYF. DNA of the CDR3: TGTGCCAGCAGTTCGGCGGGAGAAGATACGCAGTATTTT.

The chain carries TRBV30 and TRBJ1-1; 7 bases are shared with TRBD1. This CDR3 comprises 14 residues. Germline trimming cut 0 bases from V and 7 bases from J; bases unmatched to any gene: 8. Germline CDR1 GTSNPN, CDR2 SVGIG (reference sequence). The CDR3 reads CAWSVGTAAHEAFF. CDR3 sequence (DNA): TGTGCCTGGAGTGTTGGGACAGCTGCCCATGAAGCTTTCTTT.

The chain has TRBV6-8 and TRBJ2-7; TRBD1 aligns across 7 bases. The V gene end was trimmed by 6 bases and the J gene end by 4 bases; junction bases not matched to a gene: 12. CDR3 length equals 15 residues. Looked up from germline, CDR1 is MNHGY and CDR2 is SAAAGT. CDR3 amino acids: CASRGRQGVRYEQYF. The CDR3 bases are TGTGCCAGCAGAGGTCGGCAGGGGGTTCGATACGAGCAGTACTTC.

Note on this clonotype: The CDR3 does not close with the conserved phenylalanine or tryptophan, likely indicating a read error. The rearrangement links TRBV12-3 or TRBV12-4 to TRBJ2-3, with TRBD2 matching over 7 bases. The CDR3 extends over 15 amino acids. J gave up 0 bases and V 6 bases, and 6 bases lay outside the gene matches. This chain's CDR3 is CASSFSGSSTDTQYL. Written as DNA, the CDR3 is TGTGCCAGCAGCTTTAGCGGGTCTAGCACAGATACGCAGTATTTA.

The chain recombines TRBV6-5 with TRBJ2-7; the match to TRBD2 covers 7 bases. Per germline, CDR1 MNHEY and CDR2 SVGAGI. This CDR3 has 15 amino acids. The ends lost 0 bases at V and 1 base at J; junction bases unmatched: 3. This CDR3 is CASSYSRRGSYEQYF. Here the CDR3 DNA reads TGTGCCAGCAGTTACTCCAGGCGGGGGTCCTACGAGCAGTACTTC.

The V gene is TRBV24-1, the J gene TRBJ2-1; the match to TRBD2 covers 8 bases. The CDR3 consists of 17 residues. Germline assignment: CDR1 KGHDR and CDR2 SFDVKD. Germline trimming cut 0 bases from V and 2 bases from J; bases unmatched to any gene: 5. CDR3 residues: CATSDLPREGTYNEQFF. CDR3 DNA: TGTGCCACCAGTGATTTGCCTCGGGAGGGGACCTACAATGAGCAGTTCTTC.

This clonotype was observed once. Just one base apart from a much larger clone, this may be a read error. A read error is likely, as this CDR3 ends without the conserved phenylalanine or tryptophan. This rearrangement joins TRBV7-8 to TRBJ2-5; 10 bases fit TRBD2. V lost 1 base to trimming and J lost 4 bases; unmatched junction nucleotides: 9. This CDR3 comprises 17 residues. Germline V lookup: CDR1 SGHVS, CDR2 FQNEAQ. CDR3 amino acids: CASSLGSSGRGGETQYL. As DNA, the CDR3 is TGTGCCAGCAGCTTAGGGTCTAGCGGGAGAGGGGGAGAGACCCAGTACTTA.

The chain is built from TRBV6-5 and TRBJ2-1; the match to TRBD2 covers 9 bases. Germline lookup yields CDR1 MNHEY and CDR2 SVGAGI. The V segment lost 5 bases and the J segment 0 bases; nucleotides outside the gene matches: 5. This CDR3 spans 16 amino acids. CDR3 nucleotide sequence: TGTGCCAGCAGTCCTAGCGGGGACAACTCCTACAATGAGCAGTTCTTC. Translation gives CASSPSGDNSYNEQFF.

The genes are TRBV4-1 and TRBJ2-3; 7 nucleotides align to TRBD1. CDR3 length equals 15 residues. V was pared by 4 bases and J by 4 bases, with 8 bases of the junction left unmatched. CDR1 and CDR2 from the germline V gene are MGHRA and YSYEKL. The CDR3 DNA follows: TGCGCCAGCAGCCGCCCCAGGGACAGAGCAGATACGCAGTATTTT. As protein: CASSRPRDRADTQYF.

V usage is TRBV4-1 and J usage is TRBJ2-2; 9 bases line up with TRBD1. V shed 5 bases, J shed 6 bases, and the junction held 10 bases outside the gene matches. Germline assignment: CDR1 MGHRA and CDR2 YSYEKL. CDR3 length equals 16 residues. The CDR3 protein is CASSIYGTGWSGELFF. The CDR3 DNA reads TGCGCCAGCAGCATTTACGGGACAGGGTGGTCCGGGGAGCTGTTTTTT.

This clonotype was seen a handful of times. The gene calls are TRBV20-1 and TRBJ2-7; unclear D gene. Trimming took off 1 base at V and 2 bases at J, with 9 bases between the two ends. The length of the CDR3 is 13 residues. Germline values: CDR1 DFQATT, CDR2 SNEGSKA (reference sequence). CDR3 sequence (DNA): TGCAGTGCTAGAGGGGGTTATACCTACGAGCAGTACTTC. Translated: CSARGGYTYEQYF.

This clonotype was seen only a few times. The chain uses TRBV7-6 and TRBJ2-1, with 8 bases that match TRBD1. This CDR3 is 15 amino acids long. Trimming at V came to 5 bases and at J to 2 bases, leaving 5 bases not matched to a gene. Germline CDR1 is SGHVS and CDR2 is FNYEAQ. The CDR3: CASSPGQATYNEQFF. In DNA form, the CDR3 reads TGTGCCAGCAGCCCGGGACAGGCTACCTACAATGAGCAGTTCTTC.

This clonotype was observed many times. The J gene is TRBJ2-2, the V gene TRBV7-9; perhaps TRBD1 as D (6 bases). This CDR3 contains 16 residues. CDR1 SEHNR and CDR2 FQNEAQ come from the germline V gene (reference sequence). V dropped 3 bases and J dropped 1 base, with 12 bases sitting between them. The CDR3 reads CASSLTPTGNTGELFF. The CDR3 bases are TGTGCCAGCAGCTTGACCCCGACAGGGAACACCGGGGAGCTGTTTTTT.

The sample holds one count of this clonotype. The chain combines TRBV12-3 or TRBV12-4 with TRBJ2-2, with 7 nucleotides matching TRBD2. The V and J ends lost 3 bases and 4 bases, in that order; junction bases with no gene match: 8. CDR3 length: 16 amino acids. The CDR3 nucleotides are TGTGCCAGCAGTTTGGGACGGGGGGAGGTCACCGGGGAGCTGTTTTTT. Translated: CASSLGRGEVTGELFF.

This clonotype was seen a handful of times. The chain joins TRBV15 to TRBJ2-1; the D call may be TRBD1 or TRBD2 (5 bases each). CDR1 and CDR2 from the germline V gene are LNHNV and YYDKDF (reference sequence). CDR3 length: 13 amino acids. The V end lost 8 bases, the J end lost 8 bases, and 16 bases lay between the germline ends. The CDR3 is CATGTEDIHEQFF. In nucleotides, the CDR3 is TGTGCCACCGGGACGGAGGACATCCATGAGCAGTTCTTC.